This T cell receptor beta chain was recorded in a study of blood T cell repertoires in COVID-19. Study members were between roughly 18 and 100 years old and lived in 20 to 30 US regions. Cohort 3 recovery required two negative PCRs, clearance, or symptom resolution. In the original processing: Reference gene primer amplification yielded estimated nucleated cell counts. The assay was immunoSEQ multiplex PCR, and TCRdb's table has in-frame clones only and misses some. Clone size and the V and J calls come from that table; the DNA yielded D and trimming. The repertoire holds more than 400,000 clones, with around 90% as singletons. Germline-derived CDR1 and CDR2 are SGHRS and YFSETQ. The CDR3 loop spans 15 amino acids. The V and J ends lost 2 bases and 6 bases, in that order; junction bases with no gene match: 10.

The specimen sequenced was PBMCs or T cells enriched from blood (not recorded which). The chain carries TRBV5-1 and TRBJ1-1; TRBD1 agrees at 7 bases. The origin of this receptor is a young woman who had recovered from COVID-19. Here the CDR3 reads CASSLGEGGRPEAFF. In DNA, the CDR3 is TGCGCCAGCAGCTTAGGTGAAGGGGGCCGTCCTGAAGCTTTCTTT.